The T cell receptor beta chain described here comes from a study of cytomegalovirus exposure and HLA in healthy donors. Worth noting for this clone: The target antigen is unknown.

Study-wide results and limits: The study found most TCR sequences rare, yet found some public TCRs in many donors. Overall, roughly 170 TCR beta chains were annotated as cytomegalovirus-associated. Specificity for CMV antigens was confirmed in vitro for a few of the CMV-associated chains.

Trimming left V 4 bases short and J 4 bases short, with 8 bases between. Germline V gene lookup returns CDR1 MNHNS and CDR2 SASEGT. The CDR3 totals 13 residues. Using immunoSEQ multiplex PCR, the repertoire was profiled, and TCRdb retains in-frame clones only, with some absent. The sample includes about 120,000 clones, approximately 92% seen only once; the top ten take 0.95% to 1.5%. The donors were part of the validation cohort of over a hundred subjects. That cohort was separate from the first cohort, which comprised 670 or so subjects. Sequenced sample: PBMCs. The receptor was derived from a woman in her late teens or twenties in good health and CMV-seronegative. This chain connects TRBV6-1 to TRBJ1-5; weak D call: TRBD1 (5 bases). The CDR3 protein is CASSGGENQPQHF. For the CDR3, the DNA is TGTGCCAGCAGTGGGGGGGAGAATCAGCCCCAGCATTTT.